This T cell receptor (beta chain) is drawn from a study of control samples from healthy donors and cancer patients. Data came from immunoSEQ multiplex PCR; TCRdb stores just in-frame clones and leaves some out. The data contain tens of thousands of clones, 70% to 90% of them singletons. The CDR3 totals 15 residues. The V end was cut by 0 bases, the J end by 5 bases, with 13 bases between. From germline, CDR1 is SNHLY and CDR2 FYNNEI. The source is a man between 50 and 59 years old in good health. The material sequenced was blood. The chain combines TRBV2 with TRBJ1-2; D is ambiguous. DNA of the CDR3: TGTGCCAGCAGTGAAGCCGGCACTGCTGCGTATGGCTACACCTTC. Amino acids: CASSEAGTAAYGYTF.